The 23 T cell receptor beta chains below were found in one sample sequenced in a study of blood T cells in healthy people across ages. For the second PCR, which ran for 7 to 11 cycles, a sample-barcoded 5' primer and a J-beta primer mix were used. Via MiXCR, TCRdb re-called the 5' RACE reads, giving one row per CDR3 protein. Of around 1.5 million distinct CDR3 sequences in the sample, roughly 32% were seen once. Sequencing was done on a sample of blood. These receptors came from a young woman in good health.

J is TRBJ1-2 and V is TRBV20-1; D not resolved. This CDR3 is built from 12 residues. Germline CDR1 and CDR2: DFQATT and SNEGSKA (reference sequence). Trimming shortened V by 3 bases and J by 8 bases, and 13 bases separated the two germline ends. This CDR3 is CSASLPGFGYTF. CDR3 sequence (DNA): TGCAGTGCTAGCCTACCGGGTTTCGGCTACACCTTC.

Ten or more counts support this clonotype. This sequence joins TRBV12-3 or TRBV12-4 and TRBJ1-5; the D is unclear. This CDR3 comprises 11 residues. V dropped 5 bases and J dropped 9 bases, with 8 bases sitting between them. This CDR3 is CASSAPGPQHF. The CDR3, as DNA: TGTGCCAGCAGTGCCCCGGGGCCCCAGCATTTT.

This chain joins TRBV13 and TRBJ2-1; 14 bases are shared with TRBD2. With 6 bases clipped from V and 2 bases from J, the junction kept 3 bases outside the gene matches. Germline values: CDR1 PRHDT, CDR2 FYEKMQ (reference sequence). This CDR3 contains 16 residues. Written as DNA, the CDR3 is TGTGCCAGCAGGGGGACTAGCGGGGGTCCCTACAATGAGCAGTTCTTC. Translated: CASRGTSGGPYNEQFF.

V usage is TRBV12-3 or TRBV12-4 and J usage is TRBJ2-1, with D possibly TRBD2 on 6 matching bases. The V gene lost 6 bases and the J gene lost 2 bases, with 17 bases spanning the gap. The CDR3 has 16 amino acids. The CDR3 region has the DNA TGTGCCAGCAGCACCTCACGGGGGAAGACCTACAATGAGCAGTTCTTC. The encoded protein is CASSTSRGKTYNEQFF.

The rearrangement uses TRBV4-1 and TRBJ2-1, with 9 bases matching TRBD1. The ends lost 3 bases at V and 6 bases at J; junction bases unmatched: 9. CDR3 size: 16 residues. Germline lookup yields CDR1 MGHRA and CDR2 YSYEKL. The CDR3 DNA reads TGCGCCAGCAGCCACGTACCGGGACAGGGCTTCAATGAGCAGTTCTTC. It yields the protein CASSHVPGQGFNEQFF.

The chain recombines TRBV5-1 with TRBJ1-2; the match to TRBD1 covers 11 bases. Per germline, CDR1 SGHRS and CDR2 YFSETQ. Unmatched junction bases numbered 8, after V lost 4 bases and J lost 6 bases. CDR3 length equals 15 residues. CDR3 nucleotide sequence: TGCGCCAGCAGCCCCGGACAGGGGGCAAGCGATGGCTACACCTTC. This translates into CASSPGQGASDGYTF.

The CDR3 here is CASSYWGSITDTQYF. The CDR3 nucleotides are TGTGCCAGCAGCTATTGGGGATCGATCACAGATACGCAGTATTTT. The chain recombines TRBV7-2 with TRBJ2-3; D is unclear. V lost 4 bases and J 2 bases, leaving 13 bases between the germline ends. Germline CDR1 reads SGHTA; CDR2 reads FQGNSA. CDR3 length: 15 amino acids.

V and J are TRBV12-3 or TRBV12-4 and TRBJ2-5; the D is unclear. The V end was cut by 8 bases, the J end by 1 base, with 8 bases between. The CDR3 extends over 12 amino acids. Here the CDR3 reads CASSNFQETQYF. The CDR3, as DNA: TGTGCCAGCTCGAATTTCCAAGAGACCCAGTACTTC.

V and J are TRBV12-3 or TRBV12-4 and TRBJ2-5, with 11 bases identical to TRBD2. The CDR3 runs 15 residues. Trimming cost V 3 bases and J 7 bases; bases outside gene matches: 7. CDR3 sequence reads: CASSFFSGGAGTQYF. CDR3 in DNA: TGTGCCAGCAGTTTTTTTAGCGGGGGGGCCGGGACCCAGTACTTC.

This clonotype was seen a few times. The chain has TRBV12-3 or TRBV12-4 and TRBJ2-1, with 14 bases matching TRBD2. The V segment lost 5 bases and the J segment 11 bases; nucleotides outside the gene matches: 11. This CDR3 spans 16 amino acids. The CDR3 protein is CASSGTSGSEFEKQFF. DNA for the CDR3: TGTGCCAGCAGTGGGACTAGCGGGAGCGAGTTTGAGAAGCAGTTCTTC.

This CDR3 is CASSFQGRAGVDEQFF. Written as DNA, the CDR3 is TGCGCCAGCAGCTTTCAAGGTCGTGCGGGAGTCGATGAGCAGTTCTTC. The chain carries TRBV5-1 and TRBJ2-1; 7 bases line up with TRBD2. The V segment lost 2 bases and the J segment 8 bases; nucleotides outside the gene matches: 13. The CDR3 contains 16 residues. CDR1 is SGHRS, CDR2 YFSETQ, per germline.

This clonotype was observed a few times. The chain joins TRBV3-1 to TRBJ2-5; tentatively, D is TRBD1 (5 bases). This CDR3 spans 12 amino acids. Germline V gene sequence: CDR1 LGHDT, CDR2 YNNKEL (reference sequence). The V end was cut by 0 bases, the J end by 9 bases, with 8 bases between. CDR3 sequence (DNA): TGTGCCAGCAGCCAAGATCAGGGTTCCCAGTACTTC. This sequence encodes CASSQDQGSQYF.

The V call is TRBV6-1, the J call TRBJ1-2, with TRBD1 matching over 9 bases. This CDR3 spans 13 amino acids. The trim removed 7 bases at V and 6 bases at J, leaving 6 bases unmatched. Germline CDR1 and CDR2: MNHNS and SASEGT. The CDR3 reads CASIHRDRDGYTF. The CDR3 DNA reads TGTGCCAGCATCCACCGGGACAGGGATGGCTACACCTTC.

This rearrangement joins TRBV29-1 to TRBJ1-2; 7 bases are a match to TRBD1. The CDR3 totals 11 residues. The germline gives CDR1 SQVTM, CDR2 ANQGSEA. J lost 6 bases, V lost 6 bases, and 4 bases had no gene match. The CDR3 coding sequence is TGCAGCGTGTACAGGGGTCATGGCTACACCTTC. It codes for CSVYRGHGYTF.

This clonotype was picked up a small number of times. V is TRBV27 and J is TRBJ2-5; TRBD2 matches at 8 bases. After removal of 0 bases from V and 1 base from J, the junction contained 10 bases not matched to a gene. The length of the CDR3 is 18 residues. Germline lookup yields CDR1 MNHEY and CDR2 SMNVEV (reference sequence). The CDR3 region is CASSLSRAGAGPQETQYF. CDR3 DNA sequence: TGTGCCAGCAGTTTATCCCGAGCGGGGGCCGGCCCCCAAGAGACCCAGTACTTC.

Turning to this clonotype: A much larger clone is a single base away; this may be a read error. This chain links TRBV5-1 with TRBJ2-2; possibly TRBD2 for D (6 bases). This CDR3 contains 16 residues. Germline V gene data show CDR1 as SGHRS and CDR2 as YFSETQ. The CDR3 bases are TGCGCCAGCAGCCGCGAGATTGGCGGGAACACCGGGGAGCGGTTTTTT. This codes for CASSREIGGNTGERFF.

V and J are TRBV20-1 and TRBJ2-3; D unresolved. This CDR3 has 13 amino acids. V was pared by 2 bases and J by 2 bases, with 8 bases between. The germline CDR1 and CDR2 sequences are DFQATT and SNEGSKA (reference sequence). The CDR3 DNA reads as TGCAGTGCTAGAAAGGAGCCCACAGATACGCAGTATTTT. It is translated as CSARKEPTDTQYF.

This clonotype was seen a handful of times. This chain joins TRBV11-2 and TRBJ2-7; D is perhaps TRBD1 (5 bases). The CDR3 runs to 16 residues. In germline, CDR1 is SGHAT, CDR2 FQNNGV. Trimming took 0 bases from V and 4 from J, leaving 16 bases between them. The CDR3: CASSLDAQGMYYEQYF. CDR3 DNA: TGTGCCAGCAGCTTAGATGCGCAGGGAATGTATTACGAGCAGTACTTC.

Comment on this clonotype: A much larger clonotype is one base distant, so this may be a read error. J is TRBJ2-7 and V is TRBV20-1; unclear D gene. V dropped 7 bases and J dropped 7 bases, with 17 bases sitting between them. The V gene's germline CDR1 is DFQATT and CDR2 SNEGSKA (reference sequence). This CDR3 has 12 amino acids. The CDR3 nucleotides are TGCAGTGTCGCCCCAACAGTGGCAGAGCAGTACTTC. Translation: CSVAPTVAEQYF.

The CDR3 DNA follows: TGTGCCAGCAGTGAAAAGGGCACATTTAGCAATCAGCCCCAGCATTTT. Protein product: CASSEKGTFSNQPQHF. The V call is TRBV2, the J call TRBJ1-5; D ambiguous. Germline values: CDR1 SNHLY, CDR2 FYNNEI. The V gene lost 2 bases and the J gene lost 0 bases, with 11 bases spanning the gap. This CDR3 is 16 amino acids long.

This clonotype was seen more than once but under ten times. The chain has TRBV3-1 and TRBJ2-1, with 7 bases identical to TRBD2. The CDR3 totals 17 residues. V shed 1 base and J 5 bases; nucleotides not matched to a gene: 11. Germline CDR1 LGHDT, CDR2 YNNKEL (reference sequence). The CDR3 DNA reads TGTGCCAGCAGCCAAGGGGCTTTTGGGCTAGCGGACAATGAGCAGTTCTTC. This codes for CASSQGAFGLADNEQFF.

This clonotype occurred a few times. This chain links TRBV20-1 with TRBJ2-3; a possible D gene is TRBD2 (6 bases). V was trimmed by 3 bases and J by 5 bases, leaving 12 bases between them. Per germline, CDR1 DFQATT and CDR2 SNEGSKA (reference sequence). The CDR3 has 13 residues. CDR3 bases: TGCAGTGCTAGGTCGGGGGTGGTAGATACGCAGTATTTT. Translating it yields CSARSGVVDTQYF.

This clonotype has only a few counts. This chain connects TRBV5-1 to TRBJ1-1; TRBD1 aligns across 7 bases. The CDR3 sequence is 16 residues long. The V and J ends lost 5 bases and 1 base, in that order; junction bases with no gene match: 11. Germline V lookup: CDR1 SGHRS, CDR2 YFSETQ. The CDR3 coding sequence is TGCGCCAGCAGACGACAGGGAATTGAGACGAACACTGAAGCTTTCTTT. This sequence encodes CASRRQGIETNTEAFF.